A single sample gave rise to the 9 T cell receptor beta chains below, sequenced in a study of shared clonotypes between healthy human individuals. Clones were sequenced by immunoSEQ multiplex PCR, and TCRdb holds only the in-frame ones, with some missing. Of roughly 2,000,000 clones in the sample, about 95% were seen once. Naive CD8 cells comprised CD45RO-negative, CCR7-positively selected cells, excluding terminally differentiated effector memory CD45RA+ cells. What was sequenced was naive CD8+ T cells sorted from blood. Source of these receptors: a man between 18 and 29 years old in good health.

The chain joins TRBV5-1 to TRBJ1-6, with D unresolved. Germline values: CDR1 SGHRS, CDR2 YFSETQ. V was clipped by 2 bases and J by 4 bases, with 4 bases between them. This CDR3 spans 13 amino acids. DNA of the CDR3: TGCGCCAGCAGCTTCAGGTATAATTCACCCCTCCACTTT. Its protein is CASSFRYNSPLHF.

V usage is TRBV4-1 and J usage is TRBJ2-1, with D unresolved. Germline V gene data show CDR1 as MGHRA and CDR2 as YSYEKL. The length of the CDR3 is 13 residues. Deletions cut 1 base from V and 9 bases from J, with 10 bases between. This CDR3 is CASSQGDSIEQFF. The CDR3, as DNA: TGCGCCAGCAGCCAAGGGGATAGCATTGAGCAGTTCTTC.

The chain employs TRBV19 and TRBJ1-5; 8 positions match TRBD1. CDR1 and CDR2 from the germline V gene are LNHDA and SQIVND (reference sequence). The CDR3 extends over 14 amino acids. V shed 3 bases and J 5 bases; nucleotides not matched to a gene: 3. DNA for the CDR3: TGTGCCAGTAGTATCGAGACAGGGGATCAGCCCCAGCATTTT. It yields the protein CASSIETGDQPQHF.

The rearrangement joins TRBV5-6 to TRBJ2-1, with TRBD2 matching 14 bases. This CDR3 has 17 amino acids. Germline V gene data show CDR1 as SGHDT and CDR2 as YYEEEE. V lost 4 bases, J lost 10 bases, and 13 bases stayed unmatched. The CDR3, as DNA: TGTGCCAGCAGCGCAGAAACGGGACTAGCGGGAGCCATCGAGCAGTTCTTC. It yields the protein CASSAETGLAGAIEQFF.

V gene TRBV29-1 combines with J gene TRBJ1-1; 9 positions match TRBD1. The CDR3 loop spans 14 amino acids. CDR1 SQVTM and CDR2 ANQGSEA come from the germline V gene. Unmatched junction bases numbered 6, after V lost 6 bases and J lost 1 base. The CDR3 nucleotides read TGCAGCGTGGCCGGGACAGGGAGGAACACTGAAGCTTTCTTT. Translation: CSVAGTGRNTEAFF.

Note on this clone: The sample has other DNA sequences that encode this CDR3 too. V and J are TRBV29-1 and TRBJ2-1; 8 nucleotides line up with TRBD2. This CDR3 is built from 13 residues. Trimming at V came to 4 bases and at J to 7 bases, leaving 6 bases not matched to a gene. Germline V CDR1 and CDR2: SQVTM, ANQGSEA. The CDR3 nucleotides read TGCAGCGTTGTTCCGAGCGGGAGAAATGAGCAGTTCTTC. This encodes CSVVPSGRNEQFF.

V gene TRBV7-9 combines with J gene TRBJ2-1; unclear D gene. Deletions cut 2 bases from V and 7 bases from J, with 9 bases between. Germline CDR1 reads SEHNR; CDR2 reads FQNEAQ (reference sequence). The CDR3 runs to 13 residues. CDR3 bases: TGTGCCAGCAGCTTACTGGGAACGAATGAGCAGTTCTTC. This sequence encodes CASSLLGTNEQFF.

The V gene is TRBV27, the J gene TRBJ2-7, with D possibly being TRBD1 (6 bases). CDR1 and CDR2 (germline): MNHEY, SMNVEV (reference sequence). The V and J ends lost 5 bases and 2 bases respectively, with 13 bases between them. The CDR3 runs 14 residues. The CDR3 loop is CASSMKGVPYEQYF. Here the CDR3 DNA reads TGTGCCAGCAGTATGAAGGGGGTTCCCTACGAGCAGTACTTC.

The rearrangement links TRBV4-2 to TRBJ2-1, with a tentative D call TRBD2 (6 bases). V lost 4 bases and J 8 bases, leaving 9 bases between the germline ends. The CDR3 has 12 amino acids. Germline V gene data show CDR1 as LGHNA and CDR2 as YNFKEQ. The CDR3: CASSPGGDEQFF. The CDR3 DNA is TGTGCCAGCAGCCCGGGCGGGGATGAGCAGTTCTTC.